The 25 T cell receptor beta chains given below trace back to one sample, sequenced in a study of graft-versus-host responses after intestinal transplantation. The data were produced by immunoSEQ multiplex PCR, yet TCRdb's version contains in-frame clones alone and is incomplete. The table includes tens of thousands of clones, nearly 90% detected once. Source: PBMCs, taken about 63 days after intestinal transplantation. The receptors come from a human patient who received an intestinal transplant, so some T cells may come from the graft donor.

The chain recombines TRBV29-1 with TRBJ1-2; D gene unclear. The V gene's germline CDR1 is SQVTM and CDR2 ANQGSEA. The ends were cut back, 8 bases at V and 1 base at J, with 26 bases in the middle. There are 17 residues in the CDR3. The CDR3 sequence: CSPTKAMSLYFNYGYTF. CDR3 sequence (DNA): TGCAGCCCCACAAAGGCCATGTCCCTTTACTTTAACTATGGCTACACCTTC.

V is TRBV30 and J is TRBJ1-6; D remains unclear. From germline, CDR1 is GTSNPN and CDR2 SVGIG (reference sequence). The CDR3 is made up of 14 amino acids. Trimming removed 3 bases at V and 6 bases at J, with 12 bases between. CDR3 in DNA: TGTGCCTGGAGGGCAGATAGGGCTAATTCACCCCTCCACTTT. It encodes CAWRADRANSPLHF. The full variable domain, with the rest looked up from reference TRBV30 and TRBJ1-6, is SQTIHQWPATLVQPVGSPLSLECTVEGTSNPNLYWYRQAAGRGLQLLFYSVGIGQISSEVPQNLSASRPQDRQFILSSKKLLLSDSGFYLCAWRADRANSPLHFGNGTRLTVT.

V is TRBV9 and J is TRBJ2-3; 7 positions agree with TRBD1. The germline V gene encodes CDR1 SGDLS and CDR2 YYNGEE. J lost 2 bases, V lost 1 base, and 4 bases had no gene match. CDR3 length: 15 amino acids. The CDR3 DNA is TGTGCCAGCAGCGTAACCGGGACAGCCACAGATACGCAGTATTTT. Translation gives CASSVTGTATDTQYF.

The chain links TRBV6-5 to TRBJ2-3; D assignment may be TRBD1 or TRBD2 (5 bases each). V was shortened by 0 bases and J by 5 bases, with 12 bases between the two germline ends. Germline loops: CDR1 MNHEY, CDR2 SVGAGI. The CDR3 consists of 15 residues. As DNA, the CDR3 is TGTGCCAGCAGTTACTCCGGGACCCTGGGAGATACGCAGTATTTT. It specifies CASSYSGTLGDTQYF.

The CDR3: CASSYIRSGANVLTF. The CDR3 DNA is TGTGCCAGCAGCTACATCCGCTCTGGGGCCAACGTCCTGACTTTC. The chain joins TRBV7-9 to TRBJ2-6; D gene uncertain. The CDR3 is made up of 15 amino acids. Germline V gives CDR1 SEHNR, CDR2 FQNEAQ (reference sequence). Trimming shortened V by 4 bases and J by 0 bases, and 7 bases separated the two germline ends.

The chain carries TRBV11-3 and TRBJ2-7; 15 bases are a match to TRBD2. Germline values: CDR1 SGHNT, CDR2 YENEEA. This CDR3 has 19 residues. V lost 4 bases and J lost 3; bases outside the gene matches: 13. The DNA for the CDR3 is TGTGCCAGCAGCTCGGGACTAGCGGGGGGCCTCGCAGGGTACTACGAGCAGTACTTC. Encoded protein: CASSSGLAGGLAGYYEQYF.

The V gene is TRBV15, the J gene TRBJ1-2; D ambiguous. V was pared by 0 bases and J by 4 bases, with 6 bases between. This CDR3 contains 13 residues. Germline CDR1 and CDR2: LNHNV and YYDKDF (reference sequence). The CDR3 reads CATSRDETYGYTF. The CDR3, as DNA: TGTGCCACCAGCAGAGACGAAACCTATGGCTACACCTTC.

This rearrangement joins TRBV7-9 to TRBJ2-2; possibly TRBD2 for D (5 bases). Germline CDR1 and CDR2: SEHNR and FQNEAQ (reference sequence). CDR3 length equals 12 residues. V was clipped by 11 bases and J by 4 bases, with 11 bases between them. CDR3 DNA: TGTGCCTGCCTCGAGGGCACCGGGGAGCTGTTTTTT. Encoded protein: CACLEGTGELFF.

The chain employs TRBV27 and TRBJ2-3; 9 bases match TRBD1. The CDR3 is 14 residues long. From germline, CDR1 is MNHEY and CDR2 SMNVEV (reference sequence). V gave up 5 bases and J gave up 6 bases; unmatched junction bases: 6. The CDR3: CASSLGTGTDTQYF. The CDR3 coding sequence is TGTGCCAGCAGTCTTGGGACAGGGACGGATACGCAGTATTTT.

The chain has TRBV7-8 and TRBJ2-7; D assignment may be TRBD1 or TRBD2 (5 bases each). The CDR3 is 18 amino acids. V was cut by 2 bases and J by 0 bases, with 20 bases left in between. Germline values: CDR1 SGHVS, CDR2 FQNEAQ. CDR3 sequence: CASSLTPGRGGGSYEQYF. The CDR3 DNA reads TGTGCCAGCAGCTTAACCCCGGGTCGGGGTGGGGGCTCCTACGAGCAGTACTTC.

This chain connects TRBV19 to TRBJ1-3; D gene uncertain. The CDR3 consists of 15 residues. Germline V gene data show CDR1 as LNHDA and CDR2 as SQIVND (reference sequence). With 4 bases removed from V and 0 bases from J, the gap between germline ends came to 10 bases. CDR3 in amino acids: CASSNSASSGNTIYF. The DNA for the CDR3 is TGTGCCAGTAGTAACAGCGCTAGCTCTGGAAACACCATATATTTT.

The J gene is TRBJ2-7, the V gene TRBV5-8; no reliable D call. CDR1 and CDR2 (germline): SGHTS, YDEGEE. CDR3 length: 10 residues. Trimming removed 1 base from V and 6 bases from J, with 2 bases in between. CDR3 amino acids: CASSLFEQYF. The CDR3 coding sequence is TGTGCCAGCAGCTTGTTCGAGCAGTACTTC. The full variable domain, rest sourced from reference TRBV5-8 and TRBJ2-7, is EAGVTQSPTHLIKTRGQQATLRCSPISGHTSVYWYQQALGLGLQFLLWYDEGEERNRGNFPPRFSGRQFPNYSSELNVNALELEDSALYLCASSLFEQYFGPGTRLTVT.

The chain has TRBV7-2 and TRBJ1-6; D unresolved. The CDR3 length is 16 residues. V was pared by 5 bases and J by 0 bases, with 11 bases between. Germline values: CDR1 SGHTA, CDR2 FQGNSA. In DNA form, the CDR3 reads TGTGCCAGCAGCACCCACCCGAGCTCCTATAATTCACCCCTCCACTTT. Its protein is CASSTHPSSYNSPLHF.

CDR3 amino acids: CASSSGQAKGEKLFF. For the CDR3, the DNA is TGTGCCAGCAGCTCGGGACAGGCGAAGGGAGAAAAACTGTTTTTT. This chain links TRBV7-8 with TRBJ1-4; 8 positions match TRBD1. From germline, CDR1 is SGHVS and CDR2 FQNEAQ. V gave up 4 bases and J gave up 8 bases; unmatched junction bases: 9. The length of the CDR3 is 15 residues.

The chain links TRBV7-8 to TRBJ2-6, with 10 bases fitting TRBD2. CDR3 length equals 21 residues. The V and J ends lost 1 base and 0 bases, in that order; junction bases with no gene match: 12. Germline loops: CDR1 SGHVS, CDR2 FQNEAQ. The CDR3 bases are TGTGCCAGCAGCTTAGATAGGGCCCCTAGCGGGGGCACCTCTGGGGCCAACGTCCTGACTTTC. It codes for CASSLDRAPSGGTSGANVLTF.

This clone was recorded a few times. The chain carries TRBV29-1 and TRBJ1-1; D ambiguous. The V gene's germline CDR1 is SQVTM and CDR2 ANQGSEA. The CDR3 sequence is 12 residues long. The V end was cut by 7 bases, the J end by 5 bases, with 14 bases between. This chain's CDR3 is CSALPSGTEAFF. The CDR3 DNA follows: TGCAGCGCCCTACCGTCCGGGACTGAAGCTTTCTTT.

The gene calls are TRBV10-2 and TRBJ1-4, with D unresolved. V dropped 6 bases and J dropped 4 bases, with 9 bases sitting between them. Germline V gives CDR1 WSHSY, CDR2 SAAADI. The CDR3 runs 13 residues. CDR3: CASRQLLNEKLFF. The CDR3 bases are TGCGCCAGCAGACAGTTACTTAATGAAAAACTGTTTTTT.

V and J are TRBV15 and TRBJ1-2; 11 bases agree with TRBD1. The CDR3 is 16 amino acids. Germline V gene lookup returns CDR1 LNHNV and CDR2 YYDKDF (reference sequence). Losses at the gene ends were 0 bases for V and 5 bases for J; bases not matched to a gene: 5. CDR3 loop: CATSREGQGAEYGYTF. CDR3 bases: TGTGCCACCAGCAGAGAAGGACAGGGGGCCGAATATGGCTACACCTTC. The entire variable domain, with the rest obtained from reference TRBV15 and TRBJ1-2, is as follows: DAMVIQNPRYQVTQFGKPVTLSCSQTLNHNVMYWYQQKSSQAPKLLFHYYDKDFNNEADTPDNFQSRRPNTSFCFLDIRSPGLGDTAMYLCATSREGQGAEYGYTFGSGTRLTVV.

This clone was counted once. The chain employs TRBV13 and TRBJ2-7; D tentatively reads TRBD1 or TRBD2 (5 bases each). Germline V gene data show CDR1 as PRHDT and CDR2 as FYEKMQ (reference sequence). The CDR3 is 14 amino acids. V was trimmed by 4 bases and J by 2 bases, leaving 12 bases between them. This CDR3 is CASSYQGRTYEQYF. DNA of the CDR3: TGTGCCAGCAGCTACCAGGGACGGACCTACGAGCAGTACTTC.

The chain carries TRBV7-2 and TRBJ1-2, with a tentative D call TRBD1 (5 bases). Trimming removed 5 bases at V and 8 bases at J, with 18 bases between. Germline values: CDR1 SGHTA, CDR2 FQGNSA. The CDR3 runs to 14 residues. CDR3 residues: CASSPTGGAEGYTF. In DNA, the CDR3 is TGTGCCAGCAGCCCAACTGGAGGGGCGGAAGGCTACACCTTC.

This sequence joins TRBV5-6 and TRBJ2-7; TRBD2 matches at 14 bases. The ends lost 5 bases at V and 2 bases at J; junction bases unmatched: 6. CDR3 length: 16 residues. Germline lookup yields CDR1 SGHDT and CDR2 YYEEEE. The CDR3 nucleotides read TGTGCCAGCAGGTATGGACTAGCGGGGGGCCCCTACGAGCAGTACTTC. Amino acids: CASRYGLAGGPYEQYF.

The rearrangement links TRBV10-2 to TRBJ2-6, with 9 bases lining up with TRBD1. Per germline, CDR1 WSHSY and CDR2 SAAADI. This CDR3 spans 19 amino acids. The V segment lost 7 bases and the J segment 0 bases; nucleotides outside the gene matches: 13. CDR3: CASNEGQGPLSSGANVLTF. Here the CDR3 DNA reads TGCGCCAGCAACGAAGGACAGGGGCCATTGAGCTCTGGGGCCAACGTCCTGACTTTC.

The J gene is TRBJ2-7, the V gene TRBV11-2; D might be TRBD2 (6 bases). The CDR3 is 13 residues long. Germline V CDR1 and CDR2: SGHAT, FQNNGV. With 5 bases removed from V and 8 bases from J, the gap between germline ends came to 16 bases. For the CDR3, the DNA is TGTGCCAGCAGCCCCTTCGTACGGGAGAAGCAGTACTTC. This sequence encodes CASSPFVREKQYF.

The V call is TRBV7-2, the J call TRBJ1-2; D might be TRBD1 (6 bases). There are 13 residues in the CDR3. Germline CDR1 is SGHTA and CDR2 is FQGNSA. The ends were cut back, 4 bases at V and 4 bases at J, with 10 bases in the middle. The CDR3 loop reads CASSSTDSYGYTF. In nucleotides, the CDR3 is TGTGCCAGCAGCTCAACGGACAGCTATGGCTACACCTTC.

This chain connects TRBV15 to TRBJ1-5; TRBD1 agrees at 9 bases. This CDR3 comprises 15 residues. Germline lookup yields CDR1 LNHNV and CDR2 YYDKDF (reference sequence). The ends lost 1 base at V and 4 bases at J; junction bases unmatched: 2. CDR3: CATSRAGQGNQPQHF. The CDR3 DNA is TGTGCCACCAGCAGAGCCGGACAGGGGAATCAGCCCCAGCATTTT.